This T cell receptor beta chain comes out of a study of vaccination effects on CD4 cells after COVID-19. Study conclusions and caveats: Late after vaccination, infection- and vaccine-induced clones showed marked clonal contraction.

In the ViraFEST assay, antigen-specific CD4+ clonotypes were identified by expansion after peptide-pool stimulation. Isolation of CD4+ T cells took place after about ten days of culture. Two doses of BNT162b2 or mRNA-1273 vaccine were administered to participants. In the vaccine recipients, nucleocapsid antibodies were negative and there was no prior SARS-CoV-2 infection. CDR3 length: 16 residues. Germline V gene sequence: CDR1 GTSNPN, CDR2 SVGIG (reference sequence). Trimming cost V 1 base and J 0 bases; bases outside gene matches: 3. Using immunoSEQ multiplex PCR, the repertoire was profiled, and TCRdb retains in-frame clones only, with some absent. This sample has tens of thousands of clones, with roughly 78% found just once. This clone has only a few counts. The antigen is unknown.

The sample was CD4+ T cells from PBMCs cultured with HCoV-OC43 spike peptides, taken after COVID-19 vaccination. As to subset: HCoV-OC43 spike overlapping peptide pool stimulation. The J gene is TRBJ1-6, the V gene TRBV30; 7 bases line up with TRBD1. The receptor comes from a human donor who received a COVID-19 vaccine. Here the CDR3 reads CAWSARDSSYNSPLHF. The CDR3 nucleotides are TGTGCCTGGAGTGCGAGGGACAGCTCCTATAATTCACCCCTCCACTTT.